Listed here are 13 T cell receptor beta chains from one sample, sequenced in a study of glioma-infiltrating T cells after dendritic cell vaccination. Assay used: immunoSEQ multiplex PCR; TCRdb lists only in-frame clones, some missing. The table has nearly 85,000 clones, about 90% seen once. This specimen consisted of blood, obtained before dendritic cell vaccination. These receptors were collected from a human donor with glioblastoma.

CDR3 nucleotides: TGTGCCAGCAGCTTGCAATCAGGGGCGACTGGCTACACCTTC. Translating it yields CASSLQSGATGYTF. The chain recombines TRBV5-6 with TRBJ1-2; weak D call: TRBD1 (6 bases). The CDR3 spans 14 residues. Trimming removed 1 base from V and 7 bases from J, with 14 bases in between. CDR1 SGHDT and CDR2 YYEEEE come from the germline V gene.

The rearrangement joins TRBV4-1 to TRBJ1-2, with a tentative D call TRBD1 (5 bases). Trimming shortened V by 1 base and J by 2 bases, and 20 bases separated the two germline ends. The CDR3 spans 18 residues. The V gene's germline CDR1 is MGHRA and CDR2 YSYEKL. CDR3 residues: CASSQGILQGIKNYGYTF. The CDR3 nucleotides are TGCGCCAGCAGCCAAGGCATTCTCCAGGGAATTAAAAACTATGGCTACACCTTC.

This rearrangement joins TRBV7-9 to TRBJ1-1; D gene ambiguous. The CDR3 contains 16 residues. Germline V gene sequence: CDR1 SEHNR, CDR2 FQNEAQ (reference sequence). V lost 1 base, J lost 3 bases, and 15 bases lay in between. The CDR3 reads CASSLVGRGEDTEAFF. CDR3 DNA: TGTGCCAGCAGCTTAGTGGGTCGGGGTGAGGACACTGAAGCTTTCTTT.

V is TRBV25-1 and J is TRBJ1-2, with D unclear. This CDR3 region has 12 residues. Per germline, CDR1 MGHDK and CDR2 SYGVNS. Trimming stripped 4 bases from V and 8 bases from J, with 11 bases between. The CDR3 DNA follows: TGTGCCAGCAGTGGGCCCACGGGAGGCTACACCTTC. Amino acids: CASSGPTGGYTF.

The J gene is TRBJ2-3, the V gene TRBV25-1, with D perhaps matching TRBD1 (5 bases). Germline V gives CDR1 MGHDK, CDR2 SYGVNS. Trimming cost V 4 bases and J 3 bases, with 14 bases left between them. The CDR3 runs 15 residues. CDR3 in amino acids: CASSGSSRGTDTQYF. The CDR3 coding sequence is TGTGCCAGCAGTGGAAGTAGTAGGGGAACAGATACGCAGTATTTT.

CDR3 in DNA: TGTGCCAGCAGCCGACAGGGGACTGAAAAACTGTTTTTT. Its translation: CASSRQGTEKLFF. The chain uses TRBV7-9 and TRBJ1-4; 8 bases are shared with TRBD1. CDR3 length: 13 residues. The V gene end was trimmed by 5 bases and the J gene end by 7 bases; junction bases not matched to a gene: 3. Germline lookup yields CDR1 SEHNR and CDR2 FQNEAQ (reference sequence).

The V gene is TRBV10-3, the J gene TRBJ1-2; 7 bases match TRBD1. CDR3 length: 15 amino acids. The junction had 12 bases not matched to a gene; V was cut back by 3 bases and J by 8 bases. Germline assignment: CDR1 ENHRY and CDR2 SYGVKD. The CDR3 reads CAISDQGGVLEGYTF. For the CDR3, the DNA is TGTGCCATCAGTGACCAGGGGGGCGTATTAGAGGGCTACACCTTC.

V gene TRBV30 combines with J gene TRBJ2-4, with 10 bases fitting TRBD2. CDR1 is GTSNPN and CDR2 is SVGIG in the germline V gene (reference sequence). The CDR3 runs 15 residues. V trimming: 4 bases; J trimming: 6 bases; junction bases outside the gene matches: 9. For the CDR3, the DNA is TGTGCCTGGACCAGCGGGGGGGCCGCTGGAAACATTCAGTACTTC. Amino acid sequence: CAWTSGGAAGNIQYF. The entire variable domain, with the rest obtained from reference TRBV30 and TRBJ2-4, is as follows: SQTIHQWPATLVQPVGSPLSLECTVEGTSNPNLYWYRQAAGRGLQLLFYSVGIGQISSEVPQNLSASRPQDRQFILSSKKLLLSDSGFYLCAWTSGGAAGNIQYFGAGTRLSVL.

Worth noting for this clone: The identical CDR3 is also encoded by other nucleotide sequences in the sample. The chain uses TRBV19 and TRBJ2-7; TRBD2 might be the D (6 bases). V dropped 0 bases and J dropped 3 bases, with 12 bases sitting between them. CDR1 and CDR2 from the germline V gene are LNHDA and SQIVND (reference sequence). CDR3 length: 15 amino acids. CDR3 in amino acids: CASSIDLGRNYEQYF. CDR3 bases: TGTGCCAGTAGTATAGATCTCGGGAGAAACTACGAGCAGTACTTC.

V gene TRBV30 combines with J gene TRBJ1-6; D unclear. Germline values: CDR1 GTSNPN, CDR2 SVGIG (reference sequence). V was shortened by 3 bases and J by 8 bases, with 17 bases between the two germline ends. The CDR3 is made up of 15 amino acids. CDR3 loop: CAWRTPTLIYSPLHF. The CDR3 nucleotides are TGTGCCTGGAGGACTCCGACCCTAATTTATTCACCCCTCCACTTT.

The chain combines TRBV5-6 with TRBJ2-3, with D possibly matching TRBD1 (5 bases). Germline CDR1 reads SGHDT; CDR2 reads YYEEEE. V lost 2 bases and J 0 bases, leaving 16 bases between the germline ends. There are 17 residues in the CDR3. In DNA form, the CDR3 reads TGTGCCAGCAGCTTAACTCGCCAGGGCCGTAGCACAGATACGCAGTATTTT. Translated, it gives CASSLTRQGRSTDTQYF.

This CDR3 is CASRAAEGTEAFF. The CDR3 DNA follows: TGTGCCAGCAGAGCGGCCGAGGGCACTGAAGCTTTCTTT. The chain has TRBV2 and TRBJ1-1; D gene unclear. Looked up from germline, CDR1 is SNHLY and CDR2 is FYNNEI. Trimming cost V 6 bases and J 4 bases, with 12 bases left between them. The CDR3 contains 13 residues.

The V call is TRBV28, the J call TRBJ1-1, with D possibly being TRBD1 (5 bases). The CDR3 is 14 residues long. V lost 4 bases and J 3 bases, leaving 12 bases between the germline ends. From germline, CDR1 is MDHEN and CDR2 SYDVKM. The CDR3, as DNA: TGTGCCAGCAGTTATAGTCAGGGATACACTGAAGCTTTCTTT. This codes for CASSYSQGYTEAFF.